This is a list of T cell receptor beta chains from one sample in a study of PD-1 blockade in mismatch repair-deficient tumors. TCRdb keeps only in-frame clones here, not all; method: immunoSEQ multiplex PCR. The table lists some 100,000 clones, 82% of them singletons, with approximately 6.7% in the top ten. This specimen consisted of peripheral blood, obtained about eight months after starting pembrolizumab. The receptor set was obtained from an adult with mismatch repair-deficient cancer. CDR3s include the opening cysteine and the closing phenylalanine or tryptophan. The D gene is left open where the match is weak. Size tells how often a clone was seen (once, few, many) or the class of an expanded clone, and some rows leave it out.

J | V | size | D | DNA | CDR3
TRBJ1-2 | TRBV6-1 | few | - | TGTGCCAGCGTCGACCTAACACGGGGCTACACCTTC | CASVDLTRGYTF
TRBJ1-4 | TRBV7-8 | - | - | TGTGCCAGCAGCTCGGGAAGGGTGGAGGAAAAACTGTTTTTT | CASSSGRVEEKLFF
TRBJ2-3 | TRBV5-1 | - | - | TGCGCCAGCACCCTGACACGGCTCACAGATACGCAGTATTTT | CASTLTRLTDTQYF
TRBJ1-2 | TRBV29-1 | - | TRBD1 | TGCAGCGTTGAAGACATCACAGGGGGCGAAGATGGCTACACCTTC | CSVEDITGGEDGYTF
TRBJ1-1 | TRBV7-2 | - | - | TGTGCCAGCAGCCAACGAACAGGGATGACTGAAGCTTTCTTT | CASSQRTGMTEAFF
TRBJ2-1 | TRBV27 | - | - | TGTGCCAGCCGGAGATGGACTGCGAGCTCCTACAATGAGCAGTTCTTC | CASRRWTASSYNEQFF
TRBJ2-1 | TRBV19 | - | - | TGTGCCAGTAATCTTGCAGGAGACAATGAGCAGTTCTTC | CASNLAGDNEQFF
TRBJ2-7 | TRBV7-8 | - | TRBD1 | TGTGCCAGCAGCTTAGGGGGTGGGGACAGACCCTACGAGCAGTACTTC | CASSLGGGDRPYEQYF
TRBJ2-5 | TRBV11-2 | - | TRBD2 | TGTGCCAGCAGCTTAGGGCTAGCGGGAGAGACCCAGTACTTC | CASSLGLAGETQYF
TRBJ1-2 | TRBV27 | - | - | TGTGCCAGCAGTTTAACGGGTCGGCCCGCTGGCTACACCTTC | CASSLTGRPAGYTF
TRBJ2-5 | TRBV2 | - | - | TGTGCCAGCAGTGAATTGCAGCCCCAAGAGACCCAGTACTTC | CASSELQPQETQYF
TRBJ2-2 | TRBV5-4 | - | - | TGTGCCAGCAGCAGCTACAGGGACACCGGGGAGCTGTTTTTT | CASSSYRDTGELFF
TRBJ1-5 | TRBV18 | - | TRBD1 | TGTGCCAGCTCACCAGGACAGGGGGAGTCTCCAAATCAGCCCCAGCATTTT | CASSPGQGESPNQPQHF
TRBJ2-1 | TRBV7-3 | - | - | TGTGCCAGCAGCCCCTATAGCGTCAATGAGCAGTTCTTC | CASSPYSVNEQFF
TRBJ2-7 | TRBV5-6 | - | TRBD1 | TGTGCCAGCAGCTTACCGGGACAGGGGGTCTGGGAGCAGTACTTC | CASSLPGQGVWEQYF
TRBJ1-1 | TRBV19 | - | - | TGTGCCAGTAGCCTCGGGCCGATAACTGAAGCTTTCTTT | CASSLGPITEAFF
TRBJ2-5 | TRBV11-3 | - | - | TGTGCCAGCAGCTCACTGCTAGGGGAGACCCAGTACTTC | CASSSLLGETQYF
TRBJ2-2 | TRBV7-6 | - | - | TGTGCCAGCAGCTTAGCAAGACGGGAGTTGGCCGGGGAGCTGTTTTTT | CASSLARRELAGELFF
TRBJ2-1 | TRBV5-1 | - | TRBD2 | TGCGCCAGCAGTCCTTATAGCGGGAGCAACAATGAGCAGTTCTTC | CASSPYSGSNNEQFF